This T cell receptor (beta chain) was sequenced for a study of cytomegalovirus exposure and HLA in healthy donors. Germline loops: CDR1 SGHAT, CDR2 FQNNGV. V lost 7 bases to trimming and J lost 3 bases, with 16 bases between them. The CDR3 totals 14 residues. Some clones are missing from TCRdb's copy, which holds only in-frame ones; the method was immunoSEQ multiplex PCR. The sample lists under 350,000 clones; around 86% were seen once. This chain links TRBV11-2 with TRBJ2-7; D is perhaps TRBD2 (6 bases). The source is a woman aged 18-35 years in good health and CMV-seronegative. The sample comprised PBMCs. Here the CDR3 DNA reads TGTGCCAGCACCCCCAACCGGGACTTCTACGAGCAGTACTTC. The encoded protein is CASTPNRDFYEQYF.